This TCR beta chain stems from a study of blood T cell repertoires in COVID-19. Regarding this clone: This same CDR3 is encoded by further DNA sequences in the sample.

The CDR3 loop spans 15 amino acids. The ends lost 0 bases at V and 0 bases at J; junction bases unmatched: 3. Looked up from germline, CDR1 is SGHNT and CDR2 is YYREEE (reference sequence). The table came from immunoSEQ multiplex PCR; TCRdb's copy has only in-frame clones and leaves some out. The table records about 180,000 clones, less than 90% of them present only once. This sequence originates from a woman between 45 and 65 years old who had recovered from COVID-19. The V gene is TRBV5-4, the J gene TRBJ2-7; 7 positions match TRBD2. Sequencing used PBMCs or T cells enriched from blood (not recorded which). In nucleotides, the CDR3 is TGTGCCAGCAGCTTGGGTGGCGGGAGCTCCTACGAGCAGTACTTC. It encodes CASSLGGGSSYEQYF.